Given below is one T cell receptor (beta chain) in context. The target antigen is unknown. Sequenced by immunoSEQ multiplex PCR; TCRdb stores in-frame clones only, minus some. Of about 22,000 clones in the sample, 82% were seen once. Specified treatment: AdE1-LMPpoly-expanded autologous EBV-specific T-cell therapy followed by anti-PD-1 nivolumab. This entry belongs to a study of EBV T-cell therapy then PD-1 blockade in nasopharyngeal carcinoma. Germline V gene data show CDR1 as SGHRS and CDR2 as YFSETQ. The germline V and J ends were trimmed by 2 bases and 4 bases, with 15 bases remaining between them. CDR3 size: 15 residues.

The gene calls are TRBV5-1 and TRBJ1-1; D gene unclear. The source is a man aged 40-49 years with nasopharyngeal carcinoma. The sequences come from CD8+ T cells from blood, collected at day -245 from a patient whose treatment included autologous EBV-specific T cells and nivolumab. The CDR3 loop reads CASSLSFAWGTEAFF. CDR3 coding DNA: TGCGCCAGCAGCTTATCATTCGCGTGGGGCACTGAAGCTTTCTTT. Full variable domain (rest looked up from reference TRBV5-1 and TRBJ1-1): KAGVTQTPRYLIKTRGQQVTLSCSPISGHRSVSWYQQTPGQGLQFLFEYFSETQRNKGNFPGRFSGRQFSNSRSEMNVSTLELGDSALYLCASSLSFAWGTEAFFGQGTRLTVV.